This TCR beta chain was documented in a study of cytomegalovirus exposure and HLA in healthy donors. This clone was observed once. Antigen unknown. A multiplex PCR was run with 60 Vbeta primers and 13 Jbeta primers. Method: immunoSEQ multiplex PCR; TCRdb's copy keeps in-frame clones and lacks some. The sample holds some 140,000 clones, approximately 62% seen once. Study-wide results and limits: Most CMV-associated TCR beta chains were later found to appear HLA-restricted. Relative to the approximately 700-donor mean, N-insertions were reportedly fewer in an Asian-associated ancestry cluster in a later analysis.

The CDR3 has 13 amino acids. Germline loops: CDR1 SGHNT, CDR2 YYREEE (reference sequence). With 4 bases removed from V and 5 bases from J, the gap between germline ends came to 12 bases. The receptor was isolated from a human donor in good health. The genes are TRBV5-4 and TRBJ2-5, with D perhaps TRBD1 (6 bases). The sample comprised PBMCs. The CDR3 spells CASSLRGVETQYF. As DNA, the CDR3 is TGTGCCAGCAGCCTCAGGGGTGTGGAGACCCAGTACTTC.